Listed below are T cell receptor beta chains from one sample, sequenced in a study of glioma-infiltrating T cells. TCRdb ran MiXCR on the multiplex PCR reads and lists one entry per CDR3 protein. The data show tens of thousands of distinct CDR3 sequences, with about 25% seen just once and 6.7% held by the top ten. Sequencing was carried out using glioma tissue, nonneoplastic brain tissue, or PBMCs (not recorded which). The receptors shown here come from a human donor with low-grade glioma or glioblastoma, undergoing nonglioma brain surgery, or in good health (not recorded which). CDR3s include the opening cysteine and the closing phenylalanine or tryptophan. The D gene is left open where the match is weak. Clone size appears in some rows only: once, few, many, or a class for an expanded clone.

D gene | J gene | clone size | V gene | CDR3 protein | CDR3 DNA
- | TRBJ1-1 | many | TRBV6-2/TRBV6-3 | CASSYPTRGEAFF | TGTGCCAGCAGTTACCCGACCCGGGGGGAAGCTTTCTTT
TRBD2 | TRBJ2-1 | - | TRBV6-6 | CASSAGGSYNEQLF | TGTGCCAGCAGTGCGGGGGGCTCCTACAATGAGCAGCTCTTC
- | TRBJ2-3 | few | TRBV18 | CASSPVGASTDTQYF | TGTGCCAGCTCACCAGTGGGCGCTAGCACAGATACGCAGTATTTT
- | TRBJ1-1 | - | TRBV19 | CAIRGGSSKAFF | TGTGCCATTCGGGGGGGTTCAAGCAAAGCTTTCTTT
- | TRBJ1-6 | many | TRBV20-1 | CSAKAGVSYNSPLHF | TGCAGTGCTAAGGCGGGGGTCTCCTATAATTCACCCCTCCACTTT
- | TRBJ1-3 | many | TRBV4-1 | CASSQDSWAVSGNTIYF | TGCGCCAGCAGCCAAGATTCGTGGGCCGTCTCTGGAAACACCATATATTTT
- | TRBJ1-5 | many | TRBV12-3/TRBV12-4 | CASSLATVMNQPQHF | TGTGCCAGCAGTTTAGCGACAGTGATGAATCAGCCCCAGCATTTT
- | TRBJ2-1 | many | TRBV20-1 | CSANKGSYNEQFF | TGCAGTGCCAACAAGGGCTCCTACAATGAGCAGTTCTTC
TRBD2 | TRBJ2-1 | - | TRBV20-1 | CSATPGLAGRNEQFF | TGCAGTGCTACCCCGGGACTAGCGGGAAGAAATGAGCAGTTCTTC
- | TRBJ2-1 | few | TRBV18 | CASSTITPSTAASSYNEQFF | TGTGCCAGCTCAACTATTACACCCTCGACGGCTGCAAGCTCCTATAATGAGCAGTTCTTC
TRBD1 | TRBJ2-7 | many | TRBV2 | CASKGQGVPLEQYF | TGTGCCAGCAAAGGACAGGGGGTTCCCCTCGAGCAGTACTTC
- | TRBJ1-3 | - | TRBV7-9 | CASRAGTSGNTIYF | TGTGCCAGCAGGGCCGGGACGTCTGGAAACACCATATATTTT
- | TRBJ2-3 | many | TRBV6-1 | CASTNTPTGRTDTQYF | TGTGCCAGCACTAACACCCCGACAGGGAGGACAGATACGCAGTATTTT
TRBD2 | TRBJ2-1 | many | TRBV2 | CASSRLAGGVLEFF | TGTGCCAGCAGTCGACTAGCGGGAGGTGTATTGGAGTTCTTC
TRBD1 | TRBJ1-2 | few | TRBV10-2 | CASLEGTGGNYGYTF | TGCGCCAGCCTAGAAGGGACAGGGGGCAACTATGGCTACACCTTC
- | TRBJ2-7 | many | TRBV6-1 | CASSHDIGELSYEQYF | TGTGCCAGCAGCCACGACATCGGGGAGCTCTCCTACGAGCAGTACTTC
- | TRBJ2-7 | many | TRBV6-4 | CASSEAGSVTYEQYF | TGTGCCAGCAGTGAAGCCGGGAGCGTAACCTACGAGCAGTACTTC
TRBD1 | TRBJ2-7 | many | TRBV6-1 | CASSVRTGSNEQYF | TGTGCCAGCAGTGTAAGGACAGGGTCGAACGAGCAGTACTTC
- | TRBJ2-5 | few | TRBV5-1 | CASSFGGRKTQYF | TGCGCCAGCAGCTTTGGGGGTCGAAAGACCCAGTACTTC
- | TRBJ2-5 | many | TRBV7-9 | CASSSAGLGETQYF | TGTGCCAGCAGCTCCGCGGGCTTGGGGGAGACCCAGTACTTC
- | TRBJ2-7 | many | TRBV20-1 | CSARAAAYEQYF | TGCAGTGCTAGAGCGGCAGCCTACGAGCAGTACTTC
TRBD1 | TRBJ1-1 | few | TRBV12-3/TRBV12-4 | CASSLGGTGVTEAFF | TGTGCCAGCAGTTTAGGAGGGACAGGGGTGACTGAAGCTTTCTTT
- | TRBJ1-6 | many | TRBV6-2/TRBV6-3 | CASSYSHPSSYNSPLHF | TGTGCCAGCAGTTACTCTCATCCGAGCTCCTATAATTCACCCCTCCACTTT
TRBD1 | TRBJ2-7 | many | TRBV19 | CASQGDSYEQYF | TGTGCCAGTCAGGGGGACAGCTACGAGCAGTACTTC
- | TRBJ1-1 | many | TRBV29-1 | CSVTAMNTEAFF | TGCAGCGTTACAGCCATGAACACTGAAGCTTTCTTT
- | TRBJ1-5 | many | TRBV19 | CASRGTQFQPQHF | TGTGCCAGTAGAGGAACGCAGTTTCAGCCCCAGCATTTT
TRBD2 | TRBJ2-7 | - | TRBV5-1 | CASSLETSGRSHEQYF | TGCGCCAGCAGCTTGGAGACTAGCGGGAGGTCCCACGAGCAGTACTTC
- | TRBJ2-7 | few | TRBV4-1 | CASSQDRRGSLGEQYF | TGCGCCAGCAGCCAAGACAGGAGGGGTTCTCTGGGGGAGCAGTACTTC
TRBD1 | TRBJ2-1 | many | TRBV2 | CASSVTGVNEQFF | TGTGCCAGCAGTGTTACAGGGGTGAATGAGCAGTTCTTC
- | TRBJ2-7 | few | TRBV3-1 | CASSRGTLEQYF | TGTGCCAGCAGCCGTGGGACATTGGAGCAGTACTTC
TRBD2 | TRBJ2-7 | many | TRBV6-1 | CASSRGGPYEQYF | TGTGCCAGCAGTCGGGGGGGCCCCTACGAGCAGTACTTC
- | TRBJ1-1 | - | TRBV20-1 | CSASAGKTGGTEAFF | TGCAGTGCTAGTGCAGGTAAGACAGGTGGCACTGAAGCTTTCTTT
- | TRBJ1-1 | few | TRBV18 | CASSPLNTENTEAFF | TGTGCCAGCTCACCACTAAACACCGAGAACACTGAAGCTTTCTTT
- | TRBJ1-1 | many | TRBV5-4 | CASSLGPEAFF | TGTGCCAGCAGCTTGGGGCCTGAAGCTTTCTTT
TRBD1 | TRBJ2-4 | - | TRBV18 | CASSRTGRNIQYF | TGTGCCAGCTCCCGGACAGGGCGCAACATTCAGTACTTC
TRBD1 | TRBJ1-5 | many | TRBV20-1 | CSASYRGGFNQPQHF | TGCAGTGCTAGTTACAGGGGAGGGTTTAATCAGCCCCAGCATTTT
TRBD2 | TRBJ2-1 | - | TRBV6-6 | CASRDSGGHNEQFF | TGTGCCAGCAGAGATAGCGGGGGGCACAATGAGCAGTTCTTC
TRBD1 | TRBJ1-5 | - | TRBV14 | CASSRGRDRGNQPQHF | TGTGCCAGCAGCCGCGGCCGGGACAGGGGTAATCAGCCCCAGCATTTT
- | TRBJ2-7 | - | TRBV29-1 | CSFRGGAKEQYF | TGCAGCTTCAGGGGGGGGGCGAAAGAGCAGTACTTC
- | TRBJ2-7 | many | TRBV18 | CASSLGLYEQYF | TGTGCCAGCTCACTCGGCCTCTACGAGCAGTACTTC
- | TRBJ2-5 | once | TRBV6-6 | CASSYSRARGETQYF | TGTGCCAGCAGTTACTCGCGCGCACGAGGGGAGACCCAGTACTTC